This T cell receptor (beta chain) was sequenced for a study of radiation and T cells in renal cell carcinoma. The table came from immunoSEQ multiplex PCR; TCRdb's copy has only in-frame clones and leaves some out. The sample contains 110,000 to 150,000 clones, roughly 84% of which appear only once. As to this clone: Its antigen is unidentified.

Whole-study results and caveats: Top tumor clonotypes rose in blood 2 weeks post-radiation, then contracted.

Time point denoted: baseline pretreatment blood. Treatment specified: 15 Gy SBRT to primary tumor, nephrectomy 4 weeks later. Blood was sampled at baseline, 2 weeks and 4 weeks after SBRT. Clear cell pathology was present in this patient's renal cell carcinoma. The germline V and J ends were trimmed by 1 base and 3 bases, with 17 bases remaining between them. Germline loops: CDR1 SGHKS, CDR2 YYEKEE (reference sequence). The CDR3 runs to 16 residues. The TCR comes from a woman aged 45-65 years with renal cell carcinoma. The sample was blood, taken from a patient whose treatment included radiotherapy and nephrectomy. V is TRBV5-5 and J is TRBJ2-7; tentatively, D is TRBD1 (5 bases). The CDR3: CASSLNFQGYVYEQYF. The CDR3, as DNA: TGTGCCAGCAGCTTGAACTTCCAGGGTTACGTCTACGAGCAGTACTTC.